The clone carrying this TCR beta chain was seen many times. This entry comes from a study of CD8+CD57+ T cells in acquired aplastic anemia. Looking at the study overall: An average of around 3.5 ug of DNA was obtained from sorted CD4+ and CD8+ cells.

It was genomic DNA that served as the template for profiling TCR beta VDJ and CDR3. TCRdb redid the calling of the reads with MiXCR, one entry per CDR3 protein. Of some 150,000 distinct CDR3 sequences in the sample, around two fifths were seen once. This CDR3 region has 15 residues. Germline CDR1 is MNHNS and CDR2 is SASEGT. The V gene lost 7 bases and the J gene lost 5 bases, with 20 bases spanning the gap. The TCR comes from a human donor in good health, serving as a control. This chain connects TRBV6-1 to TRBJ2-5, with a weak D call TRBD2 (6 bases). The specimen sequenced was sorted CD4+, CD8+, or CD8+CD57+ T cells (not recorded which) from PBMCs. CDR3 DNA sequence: TGTGCCAGCACCCTACGACCGACTAGTTATGAGACCCAGTACTTC. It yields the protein CASTLRPTSYETQYF.